What follows is one T cell receptor beta chain and its context. The CDR3 covers 13 residues. The germline CDR1 and CDR2 sequences are SGHRS and YFSETQ. The V and J ends lost 4 bases and 6 bases respectively, with 13 bases between them. This entry is derived from a study of blood T cell repertoires in COVID-19. Two negative PCRs, clearance, or symptom resolution characterized the recovered Cohort 3 donors. The assay was immunoSEQ multiplex PCR, and TCRdb's table has in-frame clones only and misses some. This table has 320,000 or so clones, about 90% appearing once. The TCR sequence derives from a woman aged 25-40 years who had recovered from COVID-19. Sequencing was performed on PBMCs or T cells enriched from blood (not recorded which). The rearrangement uses TRBV5-1 and TRBJ1-2, with a weak D call TRBD1 (6 bases). The CDR3 is CASSQQGEDGYTF. CDR3 DNA sequence: TGCGCCAGCAGCCAACAGGGTGAGGATGGCTACACCTTC. The whole variable domain, remainder taken from reference TRBV5-1 and TRBJ1-2, is KAGVTQTPRYLIKTRGQQVTLSCSPISGHRSVSWYQQTPGQGLQFLFEYFSETQRNKGNFPGRFSGRQFSNSRSEMNVSTLELGDSALYLCASSQQGEDGYTFGSGTRLTVV.